A single sample gave rise to the 12 T cell receptor beta chains below, sequenced in a study of OX40 agonist ivuxolimab in advanced cancers. Profiling relied on immunoSEQ multiplex PCR, and the TCRdb table lists in-frame clones only, not all of them. The table has about 36,000 clones, around 80% seen once; the top ten hold around a fifth. The specimen was CD4+ or CD8+ T cells sorted from blood, collected in a trial of the OX40 agonist ivuxolimab. These receptors came from an adult with an advanced solid tumor such as melanoma, head and neck, liver or kidney cancer.

In this sample, this clone turned up once. V is TRBV20-1 and J is TRBJ1-2, with D hard to call. Germline V CDR1 and CDR2: DFQATT, SNEGSKA (reference sequence). The CDR3 extends over 11 amino acids. V gave up 2 bases and J gave up 5 bases, with 6 bases separating them. As DNA, the CDR3 is TGCAGTGCTAGATCGCCGTATGGCTACACCTTC. As protein: CSARSPYGYTF.

The chain joins TRBV6-5 to TRBJ1-5; no firm D call. This CDR3 is built from 12 residues. Germline V lookup: CDR1 MNHEY, CDR2 SVGAGI. V lost 11 bases to trimming and J lost 8 bases, with 16 bases between them. The CDR3 reads CAPHPIVEPQHF. CDR3 bases: TGTGCCCCCCATCCAATCGTGGAGCCCCAGCATTTT.

In its sample, this clone was seen once. This chain connects TRBV4-1 to TRBJ2-7; TRBD2 agrees at 15 bases. Germline trimming cut 0 bases from V and 5 bases from J; bases unmatched to any gene: 11. This CDR3 spans 19 amino acids. Germline values: CDR1 MGHRA, CDR2 YSYEKL. CDR3 nucleotide sequence: TGCGCCAGCAGCCAAGATGAGGGGACTAGCGGGAGGTACGTCAACGAGCAGTACTTC. It yields the protein CASSQDEGTSGRYVNEQYF.

For this clone: The sample has other DNA sequences that encode this CDR3 too. The V call is TRBV9, the J call TRBJ2-3, with TRBD1 as a possible D gene (5 bases). CDR3 length equals 14 residues. V lost 0 bases, J lost 0 bases, and 5 bases lay in between. CDR1 and CDR2 from the germline V gene are SGDLS and YYNGEE. The CDR3 spells CASSVGGSTDTQYF. The CDR3 region has the DNA TGTGCCAGCAGCGTAGGGGGCAGCACAGATACGCAGTATTTT.

The chain joins TRBV2 to TRBJ1-1; TRBD1 agrees at 8 bases. The germline gives CDR1 SNHLY, CDR2 FYNNEI. V was clipped by 6 bases and J by 0 bases; unmatched bases: 9. The CDR3 is 16 amino acids. CDR3: CASSHPRGHLNTEAFF. Here the CDR3 DNA reads TGTGCCAGCAGCCACCCCAGGGGGCACTTGAACACTGAAGCTTTCTTT.

This chain connects TRBV6-5 to TRBJ1-5; D unresolved. V was shortened by 4 bases and J by 9 bases, with 7 bases between the two germline ends. The CDR3 is 11 residues long. Germline loops: CDR1 MNHEY, CDR2 SVGAGI. CDR3 loop: CASSFGGPQHF. CDR3 DNA sequence: TGTGCCAGCAGTTTCGGAGGGCCCCAGCATTTT.

The J gene is TRBJ1-2, the V gene TRBV7-5. TRBV7-5 counts as a pseudogene. The CDR3 is 12 amino acids. CDR3 in DNA: TGTGCCAGCAGCTCGACGCGGGGTGGCTACACCTTC. As protein: CASSSTRGGYTF.

V gene TRBV30 combines with J gene TRBJ2-7; 10 nucleotides agree with TRBD1. The CDR3 totals 13 residues. CDR1 is GTSNPN and CDR2 is SVGIG in the germline V gene (reference sequence). Losses at the gene ends were 7 bases for V and 1 base for J; bases not matched to a gene: 4. The CDR3 nucleotides read TGTGCCTCGGACAGGGGGGGATCCTACGAGCAGTACTTC. Translating it yields CASDRGGSYEQYF. Filled out from reference TRBV30 and TRBJ2-7, the complete variable domain reads SQTIHQWPATLVQPVGSPLSLECTVEGTSNPNLYWYRQAAGRGLQLLFYSVGIGQISSEVPQNLSASRPQDRQFILSSKKLLLSDSGFYLCASDRGGSYEQYFGPGTRLTVT.

This chain uses TRBV6-6 with TRBJ1-3; D call uncertain. This CDR3 is 16 amino acids long. Germline lookup yields CDR1 MNHNY and CDR2 SVGAGI (reference sequence). Deletions cut 7 bases from V and 1 base from J, with 17 bases between. In nucleotides, the CDR3 is TGTGCCAGCACCCTACTTCGGAGGGAGTCTGGAAACACCATATATTTT. Its translation is CASTLLRRESGNTIYF.

The V call is TRBV9, the J call TRBJ1-6; the match to TRBD1 covers 10 bases. Trimming cost V 3 bases and J 8 bases; bases outside gene matches: 2. Per the germline V gene, CDR1 is SGDLS and CDR2 is YYNGEE. The CDR3 contains 14 residues. The DNA of the CDR3 is TGTGCCAGCAGCGGGGGACAGGGGTATTCACCCCTCCACTTT. Protein: CASSGGQGYSPLHF. The full variable domain, with the rest looked up from reference TRBV9 and TRBJ1-6, is DSGVTQTPKHLITATGQRVTLRCSPRSGDLSVYWYQQSLDQGLQFLIQYYNGEERAKGNILERFSAQQFPDLHSELNLSSLELGDSALYFCASSGGQGYSPLHFGNGTRLTVT.

There are a few counts of this clone. V usage is TRBV6-1 and J usage is TRBJ1-6; D is unclear. CDR1 is MNHNS and CDR2 is SASEGT in the germline V gene. Trimming shortened V by 3 bases and J by 2 bases, and 11 bases separated the two germline ends. This CDR3 has 16 amino acids. CDR3 residues: CASSDVLQPYNSPLHF. Written as DNA, the CDR3 is TGTGCCAGCAGTGATGTCCTCCAACCCTATAATTCACCCCTCCACTTT.

The genes are TRBV29-1 and TRBJ2-3; 8 bases map to TRBD1. Germline V gene data show CDR1 as SQVTM and CDR2 as ANQGSEA. The CDR3 consists of 14 residues. V shed 5 bases and J 1 base; nucleotides not matched to a gene: 5. Here the CDR3 reads CSVSQGVGTDTQYF. CDR3 coding DNA: TGCAGCGTTTCACAGGGGGTGGGCACAGATACGCAGTATTTT.